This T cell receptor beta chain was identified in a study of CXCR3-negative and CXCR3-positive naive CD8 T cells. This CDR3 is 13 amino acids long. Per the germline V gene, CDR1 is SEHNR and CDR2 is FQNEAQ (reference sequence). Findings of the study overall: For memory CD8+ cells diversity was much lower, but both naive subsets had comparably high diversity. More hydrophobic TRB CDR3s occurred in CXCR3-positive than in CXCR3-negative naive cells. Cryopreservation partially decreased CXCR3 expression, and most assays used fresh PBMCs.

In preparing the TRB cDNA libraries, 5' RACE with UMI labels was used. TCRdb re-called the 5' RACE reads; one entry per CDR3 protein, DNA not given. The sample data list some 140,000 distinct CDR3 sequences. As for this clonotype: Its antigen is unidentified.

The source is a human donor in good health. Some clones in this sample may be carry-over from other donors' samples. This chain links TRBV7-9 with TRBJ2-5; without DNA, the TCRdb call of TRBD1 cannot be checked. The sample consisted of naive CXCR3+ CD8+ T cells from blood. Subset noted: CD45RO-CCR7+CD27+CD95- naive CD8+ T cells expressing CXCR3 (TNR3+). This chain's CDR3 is CASRLGTGETQYF.